The 19 T cell receptor beta chains presented below share a single source sample, sequenced in a study of T-cell reconstitution after alpha-beta-depleted transplantation in children listed by TCRdb under 2016. Libraries were made using PCR. The data were produced on an Illumina HiSeq 2500. TCR libraries were prepared with molecular barcoding, using unique molecular identifiers to normalize TCRbeta repertoire quantification. The raw public data were reprocessed by TCRdb itself: fastp quality trimming at Q25, MiXCR clonotype calling, in-frame beta chains only. Every distinct CDR3 protein forms one entry, paired with its most common genes and DNA. The sample table holds nearly 250,000 distinct CDR3 sequences, of which around 7.5% were seen once. In total, the top ten clones hold approximately 6.3% of the sample. The treatment or condition label, read with the paper, signifies: allogeneic hematopoietic cell transplantation with graft depleted of TCRalphabeta T cells and CD19 B cells.

The sequencing used PBMCs, mostly from graft donor cells, collected 180 days after TCRalphabeta/CD19-depleted stem cell transplant. These TCRs come from a male patient younger than 18 who had a stem cell transplant for acute lymphoblastic leukemia, so the T cells may come from the graft donor.

This clonotype was counted ten times or more. The chain uses TRBV4-1 and TRBJ1-6, with D unresolved. The V gene lost 0 bases and the J gene lost 11 bases, with 14 bases spanning the gap. CDR1 MGHRA and CDR2 YSYEKL come from the germline V gene. CDR3 length: 15 amino acids. As DNA, the CDR3 is TGCGCCAGCAGCCAAGATATGGACGGGTGGACACCCCTCCACTTT. Protein: CASSQDMDGWTPLHF.

The table lists this clonotype with many counts. The genes are TRBV12-3 or TRBV12-4 and TRBJ2-3; no clear D. CDR3 size: 14 residues. The V end lost 4 bases, the J end lost 0 bases, and 8 bases lay between the germline ends. The CDR3 sequence: CASSSPPSTDTQYF. DNA of the CDR3: TGTGCCAGCAGTTCCCCCCCTAGCACAGATACGCAGTATTTT.

This clonotype was counted many times. The J gene is TRBJ2-3, the V gene TRBV29-1; TRBD2 might be the D (7 bases). CDR1 and CDR2 from the germline V gene are SQVTM and ANQGSEA. CDR3 size: 14 residues. Trimming shortened V by 7 bases and J by 4 bases, and 18 bases separated the two germline ends. CDR3 region: CSAKGGGGADTQYF. The CDR3 DNA is TGCAGCGCCAAAGGGGGGGGCGGGGCAGATACGCAGTATTTT.

This clonotype has ten or more counts. This chain connects TRBV5-6 to TRBJ2-1; 12 nucleotides match TRBD2. CDR3 length: 16 amino acids. After removal of 4 bases from V and 7 bases from J, the junction contained 9 bases not matched to a gene. Germline CDR1 is SGHDT and CDR2 is YYEEEE. CDR3 amino acids: CASSLRTSGGRNEQFF. The CDR3 coding sequence is TGTGCCAGCAGCCTACGAACTAGCGGGGGGAGGAATGAGCAGTTCTTC.

Many counts were recorded for this clonotype. This chain connects TRBV20-1 to TRBJ1-2; TRBD1 might be the D (5 bases). CDR3 length: 12 amino acids. V was cut by 0 bases and J by 12 bases, with 14 bases left in between. CDR1 is DFQATT, CDR2 SNEGSKA, per germline (reference sequence). CDR3 in DNA: TGCAGTGCTAGAGATCGGGTGGGGCGGGACACCTTC. Protein sequence: CSARDRVGRDTF.

Ten or more counts support this clonotype. A junction end diverges from the germline sequence, so it may reflect a read error. This chain links TRBV29-1 with TRBJ1-2; D might be TRBD1 (6 bases). Germline CDR1 and CDR2: SQVTM and ANQGSEA. CDR3 length: 12 amino acids. As DNA, the CDR3 is TGCATCGTTGAAGGGGGAATTGGTGGCTACACCTTC. Translating gives CIVEGGIGGYTF.

This clonotype was detected ten times or more. The J gene is TRBJ1-5, the V gene TRBV12-3 or TRBV12-4; 7 bases agree with TRBD1. Trimming took 3 bases from V and 1 from J; bases not matched to a gene: 3. CDR3 size: 15 residues. The DNA of the CDR3 is TGTGCCAGCAGTTTGACAGGGTCCAGCAATCAGCCCCAGCATTTT. Translating gives CASSLTGSSNQPQHF.

This clonotype has a count of ten or more. The V call is TRBV9, the J call TRBJ2-1, with TRBD2 identical over 7 bases. J gave up 0 bases and V 0 bases, and 6 bases lay outside the gene matches. Germline loops: CDR1 SGDLS, CDR2 YYNGEE. This CDR3 has 17 residues. In nucleotides, the CDR3 is TGTGCCAGCAGCGTAGACGGGGGGTCCCTCTCCTACAATGAGCAGTTCTTC. Amino acids: CASSVDGGSLSYNEQFF.

This clonotype was recorded many times. J is TRBJ2-1 and V is TRBV12-3 or TRBV12-4, with D perhaps matching TRBD2 (6 bases). V lost 3 bases and J 3 bases, leaving 12 bases between the germline ends. This CDR3 has 15 residues. The CDR3 is CASSFQAGRYNEQFF. DNA for the CDR3: TGTGCCAGCAGTTTTCAGGCGGGGCGCTACAATGAGCAGTTCTTC.

This clonotype was seen only a few times. V is TRBV3-1 and J is TRBJ2-7; D is perhaps TRBD1 (6 bases). Germline-derived CDR1 and CDR2 are LGHDT and YNNKEL (reference sequence). This CDR3 region has 16 residues. The V gene lost 5 bases and the J gene lost 1 base, with 18 bases spanning the gap. The DNA for the CDR3 is TGTGCCAGCAGCTATACAGGGACGTTACCGTCCTACGAGCAGTACTTC. Its protein product is CASSYTGTLPSYEQYF.

This clonotype was observed many times. The chain has TRBV7-6 and TRBJ1-1; 9 positions agree with TRBD1. The CDR3 spans 12 residues. Germline loops: CDR1 SGHVS, CDR2 FNYEAQ. The trim removed 5 bases at V and 10 bases at J, leaving 5 bases unmatched. The CDR3 DNA follows: TGTGCCAGCAGCAACCGGGACAGGGTAGCTTTCTTT. Its translation: CASSNRDRVAFF.

The table lists this clonotype with many counts. This chain connects TRBV7-8 to TRBJ1-3, with D maybe TRBD1 (6 bases). CDR1 is SGHVS, CDR2 FQNEAQ, per germline. Trimming took off 5 bases at V and 0 bases at J, with 14 bases between the two ends. The CDR3 runs 16 residues. Here the CDR3 DNA reads TGTGCCAGCAGCCTAAATACAGGGTCCTCTGGAAACACCATATATTTT. This codes for CASSLNTGSSGNTIYF.

This clonotype was seen repeatedly, ten times or more. This rearrangement joins TRBV3-1 to TRBJ1-1, with unresolved D. The CDR3 covers 13 residues. Germline V gene sequence: CDR1 LGHDT, CDR2 YNNKEL (reference sequence). V was trimmed by 1 base and J by 10 bases, leaving 13 bases between them. This chain's CDR3 is CASSQGTHGVAFF. Here the CDR3 DNA reads TGTGCCAGCAGCCAAGGAACCCATGGCGTAGCTTTCTTT.

This clonotype was observed a handful of times. The V gene is TRBV2, the J gene TRBJ2-7; a possible D gene is TRBD1 (5 bases). This CDR3 spans 14 amino acids. Germline lookup yields CDR1 SNHLY and CDR2 FYNNEI. Trimming pared 2 bases from V and 3 bases from J, leaving 11 bases between. CDR3 in amino acids: CASSERGFYYEQYF. The CDR3 DNA reads as TGTGCCAGCAGTGAAAGGGGATTCTACTACGAGCAGTACTTC.

This clonotype was found many times. The chain carries TRBV7-8 and TRBJ2-1; 10 bases line up with TRBD2. CDR3 length: 16 residues. CDR1 is SGHVS and CDR2 is FQNEAQ in the germline V gene. The J segment lost 2 bases and the V segment lost 5 bases, leaving 6 bases of the junction unmatched. The CDR3 is CASSPRTSGPYNEQFF. The CDR3 DNA reads TGTGCCAGCAGCCCCCGGACTAGCGGACCCTACAATGAGCAGTTCTTC. Full variable domain (rest looked up from reference TRBV7-8 and TRBJ2-1): GAGVSQSPRYKVAKRGQDVALRCDPISGHVSLFWYQQALGQGPEFLTYFQNEAQLDKSGLPSDRFFAERPEGSVSTLKIQRTQQEDSAVYLCASSPRTSGPYNEQFFGPGTRLTVL.

This clonotype was observed many times. The chain joins TRBV28 to TRBJ2-1; 12 positions match TRBD2. Trimming at V came to 5 bases and at J to 7 bases, leaving 6 bases not matched to a gene. Germline CDR1 is MDHEN and CDR2 is SYDVKM. The length of the CDR3 is 15 residues. CDR3 in amino acids: CASSPGTSGWNEQFF. The CDR3 DNA reads as TGTGCCAGCAGTCCCGGGACTAGCGGGTGGAATGAGCAGTTCTTC.

About this clonotype: A read error is possible here, since a much larger clone lies one base away. The CDR3 sequence: CASRPASVIYNEQFF. The DNA of the CDR3 is TGTGCCAGCAGACCGGCTAGCGTGATTTACAATGAGCAGTTCTTC. The chain has TRBV7-6 and TRBJ2-1, with D possibly being TRBD2 (6 bases). Germline values: CDR1 SGHVS, CDR2 FNYEAQ. This CDR3 region has 15 residues. V was clipped by 6 bases and J by 4 bases, with 16 bases between them.

Many counts were recorded for this clonotype. The chain couples TRBV5-1 to TRBJ2-5; D possibly corresponds to TRBD1 (6 bases). The V end lost 3 bases, the J end lost 2 bases, and 23 bases lay between the germline ends. The CDR3 extends over 18 amino acids. CDR1 SGHRS and CDR2 YFSETQ come from the germline V gene. The CDR3 DNA reads TGCGCCAGCAGCTCCCAACCTACAGGGAGATTGGGACAAGAGACCCAGTACTTC. It is translated as CASSSQPTGRLGQETQYF.

This clonotype was seen more than once but under ten times. The rearrangement uses TRBV6-1 and TRBJ2-3; 13 bases align to TRBD2. The CDR3 extends over 16 amino acids. The V and J ends lost 5 bases and 3 bases, in that order; junction bases with no gene match: 5. Germline values: CDR1 MNHNS, CDR2 SASEGT. This CDR3 is CASSTTSGGETDTQYF. The CDR3 DNA follows: TGTGCCAGCAGTACAACTAGCGGGGGGGAGACAGATACGCAGTATTTT.